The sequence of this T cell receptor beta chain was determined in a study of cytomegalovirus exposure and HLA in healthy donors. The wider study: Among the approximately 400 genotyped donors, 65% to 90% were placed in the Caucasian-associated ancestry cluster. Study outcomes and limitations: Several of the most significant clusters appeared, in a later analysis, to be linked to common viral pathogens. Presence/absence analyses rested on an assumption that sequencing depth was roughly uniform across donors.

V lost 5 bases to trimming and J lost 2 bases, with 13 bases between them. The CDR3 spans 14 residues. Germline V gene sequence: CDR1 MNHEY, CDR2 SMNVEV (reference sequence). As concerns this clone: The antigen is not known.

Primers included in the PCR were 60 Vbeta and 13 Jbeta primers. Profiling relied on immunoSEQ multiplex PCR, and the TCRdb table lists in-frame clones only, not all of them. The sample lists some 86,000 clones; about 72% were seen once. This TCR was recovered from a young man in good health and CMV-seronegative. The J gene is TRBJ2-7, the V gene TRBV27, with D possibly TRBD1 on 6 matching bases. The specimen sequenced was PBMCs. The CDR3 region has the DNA TGTGCCAGCAGTCCCGGGACAACGACCTACGAGCAGTACTTC. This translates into CASSPGTTTYEQYF.